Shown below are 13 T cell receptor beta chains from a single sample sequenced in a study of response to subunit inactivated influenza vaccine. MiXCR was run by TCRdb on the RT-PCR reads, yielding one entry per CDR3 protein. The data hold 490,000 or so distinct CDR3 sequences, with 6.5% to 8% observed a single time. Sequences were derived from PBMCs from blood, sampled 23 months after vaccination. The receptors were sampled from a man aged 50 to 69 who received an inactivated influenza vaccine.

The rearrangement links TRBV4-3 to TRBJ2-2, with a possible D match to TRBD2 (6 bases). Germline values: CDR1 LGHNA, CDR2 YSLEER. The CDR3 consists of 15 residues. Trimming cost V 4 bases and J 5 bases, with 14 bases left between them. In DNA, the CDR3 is TGCGCCAGCAGCCCCCTTACGGGAGAGACCGGGGAGCTGTTTTTT. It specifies CASSPLTGETGELFF.

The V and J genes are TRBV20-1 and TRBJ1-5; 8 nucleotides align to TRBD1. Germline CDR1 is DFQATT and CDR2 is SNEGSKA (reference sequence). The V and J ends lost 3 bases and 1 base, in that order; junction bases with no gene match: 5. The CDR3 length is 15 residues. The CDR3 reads CSASSWTGSNQPQHF. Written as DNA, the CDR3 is TGCAGTGCTAGTTCATGGACAGGGAGCAATCAGCCCCAGCATTTT.

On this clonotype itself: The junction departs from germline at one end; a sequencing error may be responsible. The CDR3 bases are TGTGCCAGCAGCCCCGGGGTGTCCTACGGGCAGTACTTC. It encodes CASSPGVSYGQYF. V and J are TRBV5-6 and TRBJ2-7; the D gene is possibly TRBD2 (5 bases). This CDR3 is built from 13 residues. Germline-derived CDR1 and CDR2 are SGHDT and YYEEEE.

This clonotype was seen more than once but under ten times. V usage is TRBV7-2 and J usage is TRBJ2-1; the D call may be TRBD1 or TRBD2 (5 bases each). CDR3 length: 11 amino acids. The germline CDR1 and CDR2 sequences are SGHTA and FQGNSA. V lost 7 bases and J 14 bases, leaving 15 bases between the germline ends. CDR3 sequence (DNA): TGTGCCAGCACCATACTAGGGGCGGAGTTCTTC. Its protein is CASTILGAEFF. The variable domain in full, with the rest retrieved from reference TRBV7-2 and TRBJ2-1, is GAGVSQSPSNKVTEKGKDVELRCDPISGHTALYWYRQSLGQGLEFLIYFQGNSAPDKSGLPSDRFSAERTGGSVSTLTIQRTQQEDSAVYLCASTILGAEFFGPGTRLTVL.

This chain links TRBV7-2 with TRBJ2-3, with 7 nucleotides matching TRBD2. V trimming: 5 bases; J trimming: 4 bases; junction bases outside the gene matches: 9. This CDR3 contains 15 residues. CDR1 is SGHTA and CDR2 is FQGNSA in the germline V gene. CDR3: CASSPQRGFADTQYF. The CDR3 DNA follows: TGTGCCAGCAGCCCACAGCGGGGATTCGCAGATACGCAGTATTTT.

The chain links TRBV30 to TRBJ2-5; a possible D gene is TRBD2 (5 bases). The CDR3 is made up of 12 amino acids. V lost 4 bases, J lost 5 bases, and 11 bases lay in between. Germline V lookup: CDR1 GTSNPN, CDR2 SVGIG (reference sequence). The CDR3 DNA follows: TGTGCCTGGAAGAGGGATGTGGAGACCCAGTACTTC. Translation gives CAWKRDVETQYF.

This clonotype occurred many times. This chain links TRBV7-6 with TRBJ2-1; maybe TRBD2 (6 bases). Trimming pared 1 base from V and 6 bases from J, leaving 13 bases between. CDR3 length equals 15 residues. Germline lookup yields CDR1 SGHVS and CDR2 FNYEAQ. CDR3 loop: CASSLVILASNEQFF. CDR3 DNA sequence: TGTGCCAGCAGCTTAGTCATACTAGCTTCCAATGAGCAGTTCTTC.

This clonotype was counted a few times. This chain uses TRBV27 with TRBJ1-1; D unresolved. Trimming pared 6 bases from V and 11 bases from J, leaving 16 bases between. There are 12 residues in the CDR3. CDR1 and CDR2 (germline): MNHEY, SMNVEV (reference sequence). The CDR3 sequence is CASSPAGRGAFF. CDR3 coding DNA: TGTGCCAGCAGCCCCGCAGGTCGAGGGGCTTTCTTT.

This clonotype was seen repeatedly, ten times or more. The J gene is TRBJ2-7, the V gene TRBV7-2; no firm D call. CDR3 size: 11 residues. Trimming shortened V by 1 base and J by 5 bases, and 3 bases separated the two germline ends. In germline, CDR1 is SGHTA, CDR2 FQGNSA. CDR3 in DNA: TGTGCCAGCAGCTTAGTTGACGAGCAGTACTTC. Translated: CASSLVDEQYF.

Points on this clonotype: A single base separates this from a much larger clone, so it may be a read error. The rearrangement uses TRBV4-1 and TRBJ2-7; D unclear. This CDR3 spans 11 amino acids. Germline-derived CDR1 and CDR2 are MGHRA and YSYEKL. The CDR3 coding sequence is TGCGCCGGCAGCCACAGATACGAGCAGTACTTC. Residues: CAGSHRYEQYF.

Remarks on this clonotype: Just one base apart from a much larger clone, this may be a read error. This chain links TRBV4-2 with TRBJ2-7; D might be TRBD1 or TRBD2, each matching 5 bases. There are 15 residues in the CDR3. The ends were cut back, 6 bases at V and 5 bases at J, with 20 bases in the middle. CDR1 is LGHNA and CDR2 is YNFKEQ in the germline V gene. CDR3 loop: CASSIPGRAVDEQYF. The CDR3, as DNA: TGTGCCAGCAGTATCCCGGGACGAGCGGTGGACGAGCAGTACTTC.

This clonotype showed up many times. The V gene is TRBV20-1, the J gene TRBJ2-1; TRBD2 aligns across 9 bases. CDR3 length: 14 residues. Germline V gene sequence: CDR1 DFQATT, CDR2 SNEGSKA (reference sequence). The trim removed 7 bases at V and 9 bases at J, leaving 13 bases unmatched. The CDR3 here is CSVRQGLAGVEQFF. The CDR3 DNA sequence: TGCAGTGTCAGGCAGGGTTTAGCGGGAGTTGAGCAGTTCTTC.

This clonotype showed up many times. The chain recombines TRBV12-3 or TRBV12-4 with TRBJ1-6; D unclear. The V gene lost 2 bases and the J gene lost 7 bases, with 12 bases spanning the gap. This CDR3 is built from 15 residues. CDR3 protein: CASSLTDISNSPLHF. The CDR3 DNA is TGTGCCAGCAGTTTAACAGACATATCGAATTCACCCCTCCACTTT.